The 7 T cell receptor beta chains listed next were all sequenced from one sample in a study of cytomegalovirus exposure and HLA in healthy donors. The PCR made use of 60 Vbeta and 13 Jbeta primers. TCRdb's copy holds only in-frame clones and misses some; the assay was immunoSEQ multiplex PCR. Found here are fewer than 200,000 clones, 55% to 75% of them singletons; the top ten hold 2% to 2.5%. Specimen: PBMCs. Receptor source: a human donor in good health.

V usage is TRBV25-1 and J usage is TRBJ2-1; D gene unclear. The ends were cut back, 4 bases at V and 0 bases at J, with 13 bases in the middle. The CDR3 runs to 16 residues. Per germline, CDR1 MGHDK and CDR2 SYGVNS. The CDR3 protein is CASSGPLCGSYNEQFF. The CDR3 coding sequence is TGTGCCAGCAGTGGGCCTCTTTGCGGCTCCTACAATGAGCAGTTCTTC.

The rearrangement links TRBV6-4 to TRBJ2-5; 8 bases are shared with TRBD2. Germline V gene data show CDR1 as MRHNA and CDR2 as SNTAGT. V was clipped by 2 bases and J by 5 bases; unmatched bases: 10. The CDR3 contains 16 residues. The CDR3 is CASSDGSGGGPETQYF. CDR3 in DNA: TGTGCCAGCAGTGACGGATCGGGCGGGGGGCCCGAGACCCAGTACTTC.

This chain connects TRBV2 to TRBJ1-1; no clear D gene. The V end was cut by 2 bases, the J end by 4 bases, with 8 bases between. The germline gives CDR1 SNHLY, CDR2 FYNNEI. CDR3 size: 13 residues. CDR3: CASSEWGGTEAFF. The CDR3 DNA reads TGTGCCAGCAGTGAATGGGGAGGCACTGAAGCTTTCTTT.

This clone was seen repeatedly, ten times or more. This sequence joins TRBV15 and TRBJ2-1; TRBD2 aligns across 11 bases. Germline V gives CDR1 LNHNV, CDR2 YYDKDF (reference sequence). This CDR3 has 16 amino acids. With 10 bases clipped from V and 4 bases from J, the junction kept 12 bases outside the gene matches. The CDR3 DNA follows: TGTGCCATCTCCGCGGCTAGCGGGGGGACTTACAATGAGCAGTTCTTC. This translates into CAISAASGGTYNEQFF.

Points on this clone: Sequence at one end of the junction differs from germline and may be a read error. Other DNA sequences from this sample encode an identical CDR3 as well. This chain links TRBV19 with TRBJ1-5; 9 bases match TRBD1. Germline assignment: CDR1 LNHDA and CDR2 SQIVND (reference sequence). The CDR3 is 14 residues long. Here the CDR3 DNA reads TGTGCCAGTAGTGCTACAGGGGGCAACCAGCCCCAGCATTTT. Protein product: CASSATGGNQPQHF. Full variable domain (rest looked up from reference TRBV19 and TRBJ1-5): DGGITQSPKYLFRKEGQNVTLSCEQNLNHDAMYWYRQDPGQGLRLIYYSQIVNDFQKGDIAEGYSVSREKKESFPLTVTSAQKNPTAFYLCASSATGGNQPQHFGDGTRLSIL.

The V gene is TRBV6-5, the J gene TRBJ1-5; maybe TRBD1 (6 bases). V was clipped by 6 bases and J by 6 bases, with 18 bases between them. This CDR3 comprises 15 residues. The germline CDR1 and CDR2 sequences are MNHEY and SVGAGI. CDR3 in DNA: TGTGCCAGCAGACAAACCCGGGACATGCGTCAGCCCCAGCATTTT. It encodes CASRQTRDMRQPQHF.

The chain employs TRBV5-1 and TRBJ2-1, with 7 positions matching TRBD1. Germline-derived CDR1 and CDR2 are SGHRS and YFSETQ. The CDR3 loop spans 15 amino acids. Trimming removed 4 bases from V and 2 bases from J; junction bases left unmatched: 6. DNA for the CDR3: TGCGCCAGCAGCCCGGACAGGTTGCCCTACAATGAGCAGTTCTTC. Its protein product is CASSPDRLPYNEQFF. The variable domain in full, with the rest retrieved from reference TRBV5-1 and TRBJ2-1, is KAGVTQTPRYLIKTRGQQVTLSCSPISGHRSVSWYQQTPGQGLQFLFEYFSETQRNKGNFPGRFSGRQFSNSRSEMNVSTLELGDSALYLCASSPDRLPYNEQFFGPGTRLTVL.